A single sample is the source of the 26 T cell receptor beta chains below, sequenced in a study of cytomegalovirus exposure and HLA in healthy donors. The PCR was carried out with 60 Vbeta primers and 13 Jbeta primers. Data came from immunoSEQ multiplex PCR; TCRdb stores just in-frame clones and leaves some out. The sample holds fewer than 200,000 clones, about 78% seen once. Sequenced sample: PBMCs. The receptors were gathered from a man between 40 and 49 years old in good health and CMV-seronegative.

CDR3 DNA: TGTGCCAGTAGTATTCTTGGGGACAGTAGCACTGAAGCTTTCTTT. Protein sequence: CASSILGDSSTEAFF. The chain uses TRBV19 and TRBJ1-1; TRBD1 matches at 7 bases. V trimming: 3 bases; J trimming: 4 bases; junction bases outside the gene matches: 8. CDR1 LNHDA and CDR2 SQIVND come from the germline V gene (reference sequence). This CDR3 has 15 amino acids.

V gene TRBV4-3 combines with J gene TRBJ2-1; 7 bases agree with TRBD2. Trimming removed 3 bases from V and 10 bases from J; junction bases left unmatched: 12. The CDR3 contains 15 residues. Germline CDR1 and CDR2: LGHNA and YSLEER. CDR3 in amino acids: CASSHSLGGRGEQFF. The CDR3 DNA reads TGCGCCAGCAGCCACTCCTTGGGAGGGCGCGGGGAGCAGTTCTTC.

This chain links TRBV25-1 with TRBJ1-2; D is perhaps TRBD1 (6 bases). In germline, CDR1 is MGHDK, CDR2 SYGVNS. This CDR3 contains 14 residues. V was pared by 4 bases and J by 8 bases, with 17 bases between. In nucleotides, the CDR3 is TGTGCCAGCAGTGGGGTGGGGGGGGCTGGGGGCTACACCTTC. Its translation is CASSGVGGAGGYTF.

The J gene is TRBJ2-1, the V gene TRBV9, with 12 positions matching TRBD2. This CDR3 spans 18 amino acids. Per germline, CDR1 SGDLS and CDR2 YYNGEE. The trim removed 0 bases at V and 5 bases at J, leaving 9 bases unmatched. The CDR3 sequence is CASSVGLTSGRSDNEQFF. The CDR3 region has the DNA TGTGCCAGCAGCGTAGGATTAACTAGCGGGAGGTCCGACAATGAGCAGTTCTTC.

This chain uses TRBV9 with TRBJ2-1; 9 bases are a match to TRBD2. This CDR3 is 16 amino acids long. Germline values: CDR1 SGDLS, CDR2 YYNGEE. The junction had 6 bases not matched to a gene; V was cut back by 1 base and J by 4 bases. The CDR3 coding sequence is TGTGCCAGCAGCGTATCTAGCGGGATAGTATACAATGAGCAGTTCTTC. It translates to CASSVSSGIVYNEQFF.

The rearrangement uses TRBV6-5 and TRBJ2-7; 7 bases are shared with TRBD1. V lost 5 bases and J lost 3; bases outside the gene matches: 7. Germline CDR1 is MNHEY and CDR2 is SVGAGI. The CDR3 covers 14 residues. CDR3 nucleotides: TGTGCCAGCAGTGACCCGACAGGGAGCTACGAGCAGTACTTC. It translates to CASSDPTGSYEQYF.

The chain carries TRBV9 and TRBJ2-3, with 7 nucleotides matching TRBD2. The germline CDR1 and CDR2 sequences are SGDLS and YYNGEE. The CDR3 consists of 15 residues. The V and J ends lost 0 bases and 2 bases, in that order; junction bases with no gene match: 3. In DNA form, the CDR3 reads TGTGCCAGCAGCGTAGAACTAGCGCACACAGATACGCAGTATTTT. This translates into CASSVELAHTDTQYF. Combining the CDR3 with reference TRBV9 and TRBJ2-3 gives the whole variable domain DSGVTQTPKHLITATGQRVTLRCSPRSGDLSVYWYQQSLDQGLQFLIQYYNGEERAKGNILERFSAQQFPDLHSELNLSSLELGDSALYFCASSVELAHTDTQYFGPGTRLTVL.

CDR3 sequence: CAIKTGSPQNYGYTF. The DNA of the CDR3 is TGTGCCATCAAAACAGGGAGCCCCCAGAACTATGGCTACACCTTC. V and J are TRBV10-3 and TRBJ1-2, with D maybe TRBD1 (6 bases). The CDR3 loop spans 15 amino acids. Germline lookup yields CDR1 ENHRY and CDR2 SYGVKD. V lost 7 bases and J 2 bases, leaving 17 bases between the germline ends.

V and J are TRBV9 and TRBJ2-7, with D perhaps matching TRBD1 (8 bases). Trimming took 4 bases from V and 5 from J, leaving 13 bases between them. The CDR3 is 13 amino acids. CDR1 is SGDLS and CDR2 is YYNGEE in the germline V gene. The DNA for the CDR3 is TGTGCCAGCAGCAACAGGGGGGGCCACGAGCAGTACTTC. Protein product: CASSNRGGHEQYF.

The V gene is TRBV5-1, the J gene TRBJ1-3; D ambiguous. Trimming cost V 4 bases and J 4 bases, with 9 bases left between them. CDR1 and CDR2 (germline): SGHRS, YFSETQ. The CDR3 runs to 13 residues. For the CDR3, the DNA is TGCGCCAGCAGCCCAAGGGAGGGAAACACCATATATTTT. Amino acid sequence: CASSPREGNTIYF.

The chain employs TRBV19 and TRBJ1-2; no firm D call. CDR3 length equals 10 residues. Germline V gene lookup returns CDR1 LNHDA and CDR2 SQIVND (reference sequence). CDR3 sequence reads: CVAANYGYTF. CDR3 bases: TGTGTCGCGGCTAACTATGGCTACACCTTC.

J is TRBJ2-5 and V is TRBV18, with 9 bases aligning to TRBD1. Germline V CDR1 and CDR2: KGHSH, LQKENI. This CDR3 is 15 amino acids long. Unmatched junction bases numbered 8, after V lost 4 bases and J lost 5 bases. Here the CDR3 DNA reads TGTGCCAGCTCACTACACAGGGGGCTTAGGGAGACCCAGTACTTC. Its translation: CASSLHRGLRETQYF.

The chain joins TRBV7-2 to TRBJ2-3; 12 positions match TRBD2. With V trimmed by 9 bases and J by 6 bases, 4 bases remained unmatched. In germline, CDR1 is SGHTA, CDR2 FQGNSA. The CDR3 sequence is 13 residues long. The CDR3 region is CASIGTSGDTQYF. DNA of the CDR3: TGTGCCAGTATAGGGACTAGCGGGGATACGCAGTATTTT. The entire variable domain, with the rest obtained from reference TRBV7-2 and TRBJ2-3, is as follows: GAGVSQSPSNKVTEKGKDVELRCDPISGHTALYWYRQSLGQGLEFLIYFQGNSAPDKSGLPSDRFSAERTGGSVSTLTIQRTQQEDSAVYLCASIGTSGDTQYFGPGTRLTVL.

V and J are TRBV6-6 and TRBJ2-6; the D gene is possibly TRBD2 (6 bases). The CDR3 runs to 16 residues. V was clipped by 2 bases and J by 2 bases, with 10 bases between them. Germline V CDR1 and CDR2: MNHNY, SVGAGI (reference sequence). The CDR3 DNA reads TGTGCCAGCAGTTACCGGGGGTCCCCTGGGGCCAACGTCCTGACTTTC. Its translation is CASSYRGSPGANVLTF.

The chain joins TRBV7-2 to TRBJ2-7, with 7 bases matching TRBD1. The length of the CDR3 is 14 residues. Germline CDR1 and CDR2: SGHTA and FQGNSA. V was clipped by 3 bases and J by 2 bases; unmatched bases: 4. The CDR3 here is CASSLNRGTYEQYF. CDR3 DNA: TGTGCCAGCAGCTTGAACAGGGGAACCTACGAGCAGTACTTC. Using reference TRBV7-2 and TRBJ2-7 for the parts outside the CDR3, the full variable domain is GAGVSQSPSNKVTEKGKDVELRCDPISGHTALYWYRQSLGQGLEFLIYFQGNSAPDKSGLPSDRFSAERTGGSVSTLTIQRTQQEDSAVYLCASSLNRGTYEQYFGPGTRLTVT.

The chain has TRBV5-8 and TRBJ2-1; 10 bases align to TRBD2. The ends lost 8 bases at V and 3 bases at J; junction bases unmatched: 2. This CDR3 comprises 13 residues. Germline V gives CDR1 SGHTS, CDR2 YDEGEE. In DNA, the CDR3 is TGTGCCAGTACTAGCGGGGTCTACAATGAGCAGTTCTTC. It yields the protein CASTSGVYNEQFF. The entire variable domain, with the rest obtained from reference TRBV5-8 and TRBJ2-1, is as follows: EAGVTQSPTHLIKTRGQQATLRCSPISGHTSVYWYQQALGLGLQFLLWYDEGEERNRGNFPPRFSGRQFPNYSSELNVNALELEDSALYLCASTSGVYNEQFFGPGTRLTVL.

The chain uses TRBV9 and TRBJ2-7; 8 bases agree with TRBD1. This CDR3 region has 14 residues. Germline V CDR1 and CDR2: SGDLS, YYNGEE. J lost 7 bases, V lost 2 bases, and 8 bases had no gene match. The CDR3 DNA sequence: TGTGCCAGCAGCGTGGGACAGGATTCCTTAGAGCAGTACTTC. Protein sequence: CASSVGQDSLEQYF. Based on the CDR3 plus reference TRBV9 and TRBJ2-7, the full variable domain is DSGVTQTPKHLITATGQRVTLRCSPRSGDLSVYWYQQSLDQGLQFLIQYYNGEERAKGNILERFSAQQFPDLHSELNLSSLELGDSALYFCASSVGQDSLEQYFGPGTRLTVT.

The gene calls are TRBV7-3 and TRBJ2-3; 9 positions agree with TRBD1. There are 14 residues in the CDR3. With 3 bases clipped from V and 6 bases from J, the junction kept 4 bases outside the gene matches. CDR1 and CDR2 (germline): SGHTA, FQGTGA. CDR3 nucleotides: TGTGCCAGCAGCTTCGGGACAGGGATGGATACGCAGTATTTT. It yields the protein CASSFGTGMDTQYF.

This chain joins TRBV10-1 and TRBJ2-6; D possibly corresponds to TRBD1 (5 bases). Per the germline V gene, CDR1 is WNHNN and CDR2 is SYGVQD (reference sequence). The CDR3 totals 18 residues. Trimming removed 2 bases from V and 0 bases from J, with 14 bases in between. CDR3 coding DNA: TGCGCCAGCAGTGAGGTAGTTCCAGGGCGCTCTGGGGCCAACGTCCTGACTTTC. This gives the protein CASSEVVPGRSGANVLTF.

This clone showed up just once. The CDR3 nucleotides read TGCGCCAGCAGCAGCTTCGGGGGAAGCTCCTACAATGAGCAGTTCTTC. It yields the protein CASSSFGGSSYNEQFF. The J gene is TRBJ2-1, the V gene TRBV4-3; possibly TRBD2 for D (6 bases). Per the germline V gene, CDR1 is LGHNA and CDR2 is YSLEER. V was shortened by 5 bases and J by 0 bases, with 14 bases between the two germline ends. CDR3 length: 16 amino acids.

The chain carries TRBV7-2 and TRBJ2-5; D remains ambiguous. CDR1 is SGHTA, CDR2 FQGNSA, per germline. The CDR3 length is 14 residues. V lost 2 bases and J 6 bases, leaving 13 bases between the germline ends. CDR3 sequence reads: CASSLLQREQTQYF. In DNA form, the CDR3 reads TGTGCCAGCAGCTTACTCCAGCGTGAACAGACCCAGTACTTC.

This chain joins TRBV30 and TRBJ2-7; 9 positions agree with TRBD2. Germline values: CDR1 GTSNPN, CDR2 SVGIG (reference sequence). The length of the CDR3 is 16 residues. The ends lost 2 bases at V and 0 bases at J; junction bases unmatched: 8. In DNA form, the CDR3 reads TGTGCCTGGAGTCTTGGTAGCGGGGGCCACTCCTACGAGCAGTACTTC. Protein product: CAWSLGSGGHSYEQYF.

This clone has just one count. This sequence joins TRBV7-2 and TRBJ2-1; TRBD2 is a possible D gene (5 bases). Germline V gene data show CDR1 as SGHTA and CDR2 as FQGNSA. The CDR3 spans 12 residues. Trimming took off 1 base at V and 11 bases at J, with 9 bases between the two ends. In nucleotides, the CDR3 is TGTGCCAGCAGCTTAGACCGGGAAAAGCAGTTCTTC. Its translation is CASSLDREKQFF.

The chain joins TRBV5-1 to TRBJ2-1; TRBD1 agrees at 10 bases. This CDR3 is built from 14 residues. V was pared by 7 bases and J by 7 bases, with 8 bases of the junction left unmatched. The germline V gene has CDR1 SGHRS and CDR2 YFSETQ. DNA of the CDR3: TGCGCCAGCTGTCCGGGACAGGGGTTGAATGAGCAGTTCTTC. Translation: CASCPGQGLNEQFF. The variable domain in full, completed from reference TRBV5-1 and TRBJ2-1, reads KAGVTQTPRYLIKTRGQQVTLSCSPISGHRSVSWYQQTPGQGLQFLFEYFSETQRNKGNFPGRFSGRQFSNSRSEMNVSTLELGDSALYLCASCPGQGLNEQFFGPGTRLTVL.

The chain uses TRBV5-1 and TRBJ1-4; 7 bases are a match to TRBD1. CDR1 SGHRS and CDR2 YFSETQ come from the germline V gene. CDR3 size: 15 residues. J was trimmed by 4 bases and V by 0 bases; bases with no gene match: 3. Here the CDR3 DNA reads TGCGCCAGCAGCTTGGAAGGGGGCCTTAATGAAAAACTGTTTTTT. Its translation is CASSLEGGLNEKLFF. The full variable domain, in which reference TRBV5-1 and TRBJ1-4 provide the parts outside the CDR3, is KAGVTQTPRYLIKTRGQQVTLSCSPISGHRSVSWYQQTPGQGLQFLFEYFSETQRNKGNFPGRFSGRQFSNSRSEMNVSTLELGDSALYLCASSLEGGLNEKLFFGSGTQLSVL.

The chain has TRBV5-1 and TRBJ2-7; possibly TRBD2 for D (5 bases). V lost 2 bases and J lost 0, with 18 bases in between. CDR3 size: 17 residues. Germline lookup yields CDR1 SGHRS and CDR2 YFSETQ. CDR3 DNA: TGCGCCAGCAGCTTACAACCCTCCGGGGAAAGCTCCTACGAGCAGTACTTC. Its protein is CASSLQPSGESSYEQYF.